This T cell receptor (beta chain) emerged from a study of OX40 agonist ivuxolimab in advanced cancers. The germline CDR1 and CDR2 sequences are SGDLS and YYNGEE. This CDR3 region has 15 residues. The V gene lost 2 bases and the J gene lost 1 base, with 12 bases spanning the gap. Researchers took blood at baseline, on cycle 4 day 1, and on cycle 7 day 1. Data came from immunoSEQ multiplex PCR; TCRdb stores just in-frame clones and leaves some out. The table records over 100,000 clones, about 94% of them present only once. The sample consisted of CD4+ or CD8+ T cells sorted from blood, taken in a trial of the OX40 agonist ivuxolimab. This receptor was identified in an adult with an advanced solid tumor such as melanoma, head and neck, liver or kidney cancer. The chain is built from TRBV9 and TRBJ2-5; D is possibly TRBD1 or TRBD2 (5 bases each). The CDR3 coding sequence is TGTGCCAGCAGCGTCACCGGGACGAGCCAAGAGACCCAGTACTTC. Translation: CASSVTGTSQETQYF.